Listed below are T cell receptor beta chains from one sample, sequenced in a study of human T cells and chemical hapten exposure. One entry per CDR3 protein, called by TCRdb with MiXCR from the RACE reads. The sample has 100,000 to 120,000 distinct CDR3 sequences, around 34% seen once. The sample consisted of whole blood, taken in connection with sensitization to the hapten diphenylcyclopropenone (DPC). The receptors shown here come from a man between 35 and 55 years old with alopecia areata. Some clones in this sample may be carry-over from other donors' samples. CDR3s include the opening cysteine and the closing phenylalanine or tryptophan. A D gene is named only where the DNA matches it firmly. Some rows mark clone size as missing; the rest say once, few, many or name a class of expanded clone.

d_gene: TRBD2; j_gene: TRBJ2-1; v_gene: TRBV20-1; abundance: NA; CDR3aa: CSALSSGRAGVYNEQFF
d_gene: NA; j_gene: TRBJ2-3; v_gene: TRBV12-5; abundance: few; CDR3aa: CASGQGSTDTQYF
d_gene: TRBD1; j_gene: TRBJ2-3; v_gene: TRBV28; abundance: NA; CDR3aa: CATKTSGTGYTDTQYF
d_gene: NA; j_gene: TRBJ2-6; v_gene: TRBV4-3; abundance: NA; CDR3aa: CASRGSFFSGANVLTF
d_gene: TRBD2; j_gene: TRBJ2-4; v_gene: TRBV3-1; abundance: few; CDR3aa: CASSQAGGRTKNIQYF
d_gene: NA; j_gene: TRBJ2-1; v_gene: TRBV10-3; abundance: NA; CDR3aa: CASGPRTGSGLGYNEQFF
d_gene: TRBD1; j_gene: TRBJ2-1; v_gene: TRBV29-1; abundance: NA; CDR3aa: CSVARDRGPDWGPYNEQFF
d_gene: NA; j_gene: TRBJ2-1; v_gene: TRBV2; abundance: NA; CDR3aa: CASSELGVTYNEQFF
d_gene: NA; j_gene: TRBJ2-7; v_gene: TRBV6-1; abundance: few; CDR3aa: CASSEIGRPYEQYF
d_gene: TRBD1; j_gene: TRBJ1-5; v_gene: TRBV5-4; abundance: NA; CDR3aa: CASSSDRAHQPQHF
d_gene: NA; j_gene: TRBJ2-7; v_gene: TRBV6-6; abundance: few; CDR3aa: CASSYVGSTSYEQYF
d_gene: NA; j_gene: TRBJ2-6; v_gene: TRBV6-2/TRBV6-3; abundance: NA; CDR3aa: CASSPPTVSGANVLTF
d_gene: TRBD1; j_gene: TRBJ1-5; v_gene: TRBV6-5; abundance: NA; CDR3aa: CASRQGTGGGQPQHF
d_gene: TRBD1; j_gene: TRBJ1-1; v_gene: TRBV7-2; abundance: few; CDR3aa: CASSTPQQGGTEAFF
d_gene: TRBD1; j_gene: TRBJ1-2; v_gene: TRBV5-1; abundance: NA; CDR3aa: CASSDLDRGPVLYGYTF
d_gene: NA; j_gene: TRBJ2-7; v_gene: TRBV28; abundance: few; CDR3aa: CASSLPGRTYEQYF
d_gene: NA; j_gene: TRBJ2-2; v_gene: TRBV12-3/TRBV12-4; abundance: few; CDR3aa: CASSFLVSTNTGELFF
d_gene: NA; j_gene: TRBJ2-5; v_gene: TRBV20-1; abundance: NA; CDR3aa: CSARDIQSQETQYF
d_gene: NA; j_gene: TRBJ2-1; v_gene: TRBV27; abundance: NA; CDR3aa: CASRTRGSWQFF
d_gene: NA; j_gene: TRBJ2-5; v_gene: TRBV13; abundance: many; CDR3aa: CASSLGRETQYF
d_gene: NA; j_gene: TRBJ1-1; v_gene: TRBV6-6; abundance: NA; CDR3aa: CALARNTEAFF
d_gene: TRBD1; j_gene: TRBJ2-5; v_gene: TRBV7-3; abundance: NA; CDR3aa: CASSISGGWETQYF
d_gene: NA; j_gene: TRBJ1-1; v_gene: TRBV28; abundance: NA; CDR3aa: CASSFWMRGNTEAFF
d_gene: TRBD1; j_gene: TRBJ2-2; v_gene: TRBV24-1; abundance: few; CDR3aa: CATSDADRVGTGELFF
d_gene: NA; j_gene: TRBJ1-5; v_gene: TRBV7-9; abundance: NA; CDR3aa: CASSTPTGPQHF
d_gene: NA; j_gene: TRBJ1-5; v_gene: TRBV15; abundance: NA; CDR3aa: CATSSSTIPNQPQHF
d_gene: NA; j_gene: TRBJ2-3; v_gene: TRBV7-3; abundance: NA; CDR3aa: CASSLTRRRSNTDTQYF
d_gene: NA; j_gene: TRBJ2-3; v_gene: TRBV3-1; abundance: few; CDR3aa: CASSQDLATRSTDTQYF
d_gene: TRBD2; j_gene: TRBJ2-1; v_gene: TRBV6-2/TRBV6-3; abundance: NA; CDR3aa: CASSYSSGIRLAGGRNEQFF
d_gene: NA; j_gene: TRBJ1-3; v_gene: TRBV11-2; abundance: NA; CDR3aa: CASSLEIGDGGNTIYF
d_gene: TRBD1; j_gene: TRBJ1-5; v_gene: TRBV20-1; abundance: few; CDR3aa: CSARGWTGRDGNQPQHF
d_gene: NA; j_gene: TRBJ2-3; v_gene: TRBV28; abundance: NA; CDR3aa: CASSTRTGTDTQYF
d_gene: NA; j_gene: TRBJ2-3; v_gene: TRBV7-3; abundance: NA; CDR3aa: CARSSGGGGSHLDF
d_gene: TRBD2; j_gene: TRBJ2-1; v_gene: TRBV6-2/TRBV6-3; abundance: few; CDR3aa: CASSFTSGNNNEQFF
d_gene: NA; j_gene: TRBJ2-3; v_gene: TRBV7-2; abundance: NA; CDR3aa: CASSSPGEDTQYF
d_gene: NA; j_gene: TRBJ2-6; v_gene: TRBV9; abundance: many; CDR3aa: CASSRDASSGANVLTF
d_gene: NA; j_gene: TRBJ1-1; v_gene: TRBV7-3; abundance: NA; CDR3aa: CASSLGTDNTEAFF
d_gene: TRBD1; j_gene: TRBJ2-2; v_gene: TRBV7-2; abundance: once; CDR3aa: CASSLGAGGNTGELFF
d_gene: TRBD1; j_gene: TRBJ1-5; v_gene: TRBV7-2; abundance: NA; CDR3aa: CASSLVGQAPVQPQHF
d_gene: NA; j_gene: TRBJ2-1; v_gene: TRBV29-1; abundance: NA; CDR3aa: CSVDHMSSYNEQFF
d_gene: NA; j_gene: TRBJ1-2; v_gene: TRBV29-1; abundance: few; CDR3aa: CSVVGNAATSGYTF
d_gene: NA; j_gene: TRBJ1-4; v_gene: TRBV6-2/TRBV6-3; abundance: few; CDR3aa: CASSYGGFNEKLFF
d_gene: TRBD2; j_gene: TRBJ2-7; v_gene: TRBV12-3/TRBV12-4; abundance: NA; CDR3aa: CASSLTSGGSYEQYF
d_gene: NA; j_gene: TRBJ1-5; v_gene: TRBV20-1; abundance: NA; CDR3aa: CSALKTRMRYSNQPQHF
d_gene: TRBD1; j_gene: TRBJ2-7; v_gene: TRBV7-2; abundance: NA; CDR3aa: CASSPWTGASYEQYF
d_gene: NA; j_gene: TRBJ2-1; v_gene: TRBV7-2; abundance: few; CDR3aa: CASSLAPGGYNEQFF
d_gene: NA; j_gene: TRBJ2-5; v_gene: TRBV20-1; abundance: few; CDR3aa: CSARALSVGRETQYF
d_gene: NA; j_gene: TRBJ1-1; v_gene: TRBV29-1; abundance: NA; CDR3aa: CSVEDRDPLGTEAFF
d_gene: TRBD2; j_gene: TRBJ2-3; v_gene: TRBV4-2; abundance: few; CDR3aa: CASSQVGGPSTDTQYF
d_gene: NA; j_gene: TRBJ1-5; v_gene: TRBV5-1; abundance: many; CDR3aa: CASSLAGTNQPQHF
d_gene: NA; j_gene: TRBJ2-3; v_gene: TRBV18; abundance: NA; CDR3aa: CASSRGTHTDTQYF
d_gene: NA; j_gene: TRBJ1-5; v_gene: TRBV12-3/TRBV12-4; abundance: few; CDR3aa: CASSHRVAGDPQHF
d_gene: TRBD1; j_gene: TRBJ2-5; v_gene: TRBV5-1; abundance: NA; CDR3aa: CASTGTGKKEETQYF
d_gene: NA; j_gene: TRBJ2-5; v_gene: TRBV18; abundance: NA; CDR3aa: CASSPLFKRDYQETQYF
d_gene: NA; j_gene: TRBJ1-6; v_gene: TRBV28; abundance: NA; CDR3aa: CASSPNLDNSPLHF
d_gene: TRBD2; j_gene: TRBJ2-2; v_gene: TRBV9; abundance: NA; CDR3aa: CASSVEGTSGYTGELFF
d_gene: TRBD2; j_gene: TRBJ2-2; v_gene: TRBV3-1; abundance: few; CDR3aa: CASSLTSGRNTGELFF
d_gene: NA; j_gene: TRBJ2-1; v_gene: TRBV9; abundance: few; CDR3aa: CASSTWGNEQFF